The TCR beta chain under discussion was sequenced for a study of T cells after yellow fever vaccination (dated by TCRdb to about 2019). In terms of the full investigation: The SMART-Seq v4 Ultra Low Input RNA kit was used to prepare libraries from fractions with low cell numbers. To follow T-cell clones before and after both primary and booster YFV17D yellow fever vaccination, bulk TCR alpha and beta repertoires underwent longitudinal sequencing. Two healthy male donors, one aged 18 to 30 and one aged 30 to 40 years, made up the cohort. Blood was drawn at multiple timepoints before and after primary and secondary immunization, with bulk PBMC replicates and cell subsets isolated. Here is what the overall study found, with its caveats: Only two donors were included in the study, so the extent to which the findings can be generalized is limited. A small fraction of clonotypes showed up in both the CD4 and CD8 compartments, probably as a result of convergent recombination. FACS-sorted repertoires could contain abundant contaminating clonotypes from the bulk population, so computational filtering was required. Compared with the primary T-cell response, the secondary T-cell response was faster but weaker, reaching its peak on day 5 rather than on day 15. Most clones expanded after primary vaccination were re-detected after the booster (96% of CD4 and approximately 88% of CD8), suggesting broad memory maintenance.

In regard to this clonotype: Its target antigen remains unknown. It has no much larger one-base neighbor in the sample; base qualities were not kept.

The treatment or condition label corresponds to: live attenuated yellow fever vaccine strain. At each blood-draw timepoint, two biological replicates of bulk PBMCs were obtained. PBMCs were isolated from peripheral blood using a standard Ficoll-Paque protocol. TriZol was used to extract RNA from bulk PBMCs, from CD4 and CD8 fractions, and from dextramer-positive and dextramer-negative fractions. Between the V and J ends, shortened by 5 bases and 5 bases respectively, the junction contains 20 bases. The CDR3 covers 16 residues, taking in both the cysteine and the phenylalanine. This entry keeps only the CDR3 DNA: 48 bases, framed from base 1. CDR1 is given as MGHDK and CDR2 as SYGVNS, both from the germline V gene. The run used an Illumina NovaSeq 6000. TCR cDNA was made using 5'RACE template switching, a step that added a universal primer site and unique molecular identifiers. cDNA synthesis was primed from both the TCR alpha and TCR beta constant segments. Libraries were amplified in two PCR steps, with sample barcodes and sequencing adapters added in the second step. Sequencing of libraries was performed on Illumina HiSeq 2500 (2x100 bp) or NovaSeq (2x150 bp). The study's processing was this. Demultiplexing of reads and collapsing into UMI consensus sequences were performed with MIGEC, and V(D)J alignment was carried out with MiXCR. Vaccine-responding clonotypes were defined with edgeR using replicate PBMC samples, requiring FDR below 0.01 and a log2 fold change above 5 up to day 15. Each bulk clonotype was labeled CD4 or CD8 based on which sequenced repertoire, CD4 or CD8, contained the clonotype at higher abundance. Clones were called with MiXCR by TCRdb after fastp trimmed the public reads at Q25, and only in-frame beta chains were retained. Every distinct CDR3 protein forms one entry, paired with its most common genes and DNA. The V and J calls here are based on TCRdb, not the publication. The sample data list 400,000 to 450,000 distinct CDR3 sequences, and around a sixth of these were observed just once. The ten top clones hold roughly a sixth of the sample.

Recombination connected TRBV25-1 to TRBJ2-3; TRBD2 is a possible D gene, resting on 7 matching bases. The specimen was PBMCs, collected before the yellow fever booster vaccination. The sequence was obtained from a man younger than 35 who received the YFV17D yellow fever vaccine. The CDR3: CASSSPIGGAVDTQYF. The base sequence is TGTGCCAGCAGTTCACCAATAGGGGGGGCTGTAGATACGCAGTATTTT.